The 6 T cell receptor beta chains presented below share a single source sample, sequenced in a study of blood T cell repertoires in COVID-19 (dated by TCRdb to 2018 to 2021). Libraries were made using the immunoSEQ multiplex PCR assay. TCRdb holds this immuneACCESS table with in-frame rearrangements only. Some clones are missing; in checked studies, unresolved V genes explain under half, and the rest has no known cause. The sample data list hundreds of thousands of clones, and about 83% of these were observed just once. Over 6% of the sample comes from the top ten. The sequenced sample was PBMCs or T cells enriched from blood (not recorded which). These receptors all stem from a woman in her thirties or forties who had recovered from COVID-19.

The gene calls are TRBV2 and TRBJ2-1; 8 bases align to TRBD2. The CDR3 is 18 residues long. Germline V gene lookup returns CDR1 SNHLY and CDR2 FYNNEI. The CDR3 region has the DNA TGTGCAACAGCACCGGGAAGCGGGAGTCAGTCGCCCTACAATGAGCAGTTCTTC. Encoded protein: CATAPGSGSQSPYNEQFF. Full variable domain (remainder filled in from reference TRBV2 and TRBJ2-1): EPEVTQTPSHQVTQMGQEVILRCVPISNHLYFYWYRQILGQKVEFLVSFYNNEISEKSEIFDDQFSVERPDGSNFTLKIRSTKLEDSAMYFCATAPGSGSQSPYNEQFFGPGTRLTVL.

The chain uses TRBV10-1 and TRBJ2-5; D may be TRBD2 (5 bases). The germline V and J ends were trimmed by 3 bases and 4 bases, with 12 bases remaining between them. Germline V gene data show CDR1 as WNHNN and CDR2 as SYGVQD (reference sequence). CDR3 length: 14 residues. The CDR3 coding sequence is TGCGCCAGCAGTGACCAACTAGGGCGAGAGACCCAGTACTTC. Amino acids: CASSDQLGRETQYF.

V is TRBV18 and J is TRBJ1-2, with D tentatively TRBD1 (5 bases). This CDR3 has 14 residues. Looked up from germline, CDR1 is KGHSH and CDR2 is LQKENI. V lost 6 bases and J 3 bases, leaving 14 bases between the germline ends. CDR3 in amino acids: CASSKISGYYGYTF. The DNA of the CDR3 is TGTGCCAGCTCGAAAATTTCAGGGTACTATGGCTACACCTTC.

In nucleotides, the CDR3 is TGTGCCTGTCGGCTACAGGGGATAAATTCACCCCTCCACTTT. It is translated as CACRLQGINSPLHF. The chain links TRBV30 to TRBJ1-6; 7 bases agree with TRBD1. CDR1 and CDR2 from the germline V gene are GTSNPN and SVGIG (reference sequence). The CDR3 extends over 14 amino acids. The trim removed 6 bases at V and 7 bases at J, leaving 9 bases unmatched.

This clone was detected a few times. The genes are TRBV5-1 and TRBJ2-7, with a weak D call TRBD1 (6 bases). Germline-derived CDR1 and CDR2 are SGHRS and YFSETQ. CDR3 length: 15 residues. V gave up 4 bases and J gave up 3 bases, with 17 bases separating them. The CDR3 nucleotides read TGCGCCAGCAGCGTCGGTCACCGGGACATCTACGAGCAGTACTTC. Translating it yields CASSVGHRDIYEQYF. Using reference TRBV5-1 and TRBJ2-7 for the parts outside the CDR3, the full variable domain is KAGVTQTPRYLIKTRGQQVTLSCSPISGHRSVSWYQQTPGQGLQFLFEYFSETQRNKGNFPGRFSGRQFSNSRSEMNVSTLELGDSALYLCASSVGHRDIYEQYFGPGTRLTVT.

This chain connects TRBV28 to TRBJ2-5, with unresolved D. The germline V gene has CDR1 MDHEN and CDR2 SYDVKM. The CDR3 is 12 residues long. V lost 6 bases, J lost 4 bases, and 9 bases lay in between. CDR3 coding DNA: TGTGCCAGCAGAACTCTAGGAGAGACCCAGTACTTC. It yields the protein CASRTLGETQYF.